This T cell receptor (beta chain) was identified during a study of blood T cell repertoires in COVID-19. Generated by immunoSEQ multiplex PCR, the TCRdb table keeps only in-frame clones and is missing some. Seen here are 350,000 or so clones, more than 70% observed once, and the top ten hold 3% to 4%. This clone was seen just once. Different DNA sequences within this sample yield the same CDR3. The sequence derives from a woman aged 55 to 70 with COVID-19, enrolled during active disease. Sample: peripheral blood.

DNA of the CDR3: TGCGCCAGCAGCCCCCCGGGACTAGCTGGGAATGAGCAGTTCTTC. It codes for CASSPPGLAGNEQFF. The chain links TRBV4-1 to TRBJ2-1, with 9 bases fitting TRBD2. CDR3 length equals 15 residues. V was pared by 4 bases and J by 7 bases, with 8 bases of the junction left unmatched. Germline CDR1 reads MGHRA; CDR2 reads YSYEKL.